These 15 T cell receptor beta chains came from one sample sequenced in a study of blood T cells in healthy people across ages. It was with a sample-barcoded 5' primer and a J-beta primer mix that a second PCR of about 6 to 12 cycles was run. TCRdb recomputed calls from the 5' RACE reads with MiXCR, one row per CDR3 protein. Among about 1.8 million distinct CDR3 sequences listed, just under 50% were seen once. Sequencing was performed on blood. These receptor sequences come from a woman aged 40 to 50 in good health.

This clonotype was detected a few times. This sequence joins TRBV11-3 and TRBJ2-1; 8 positions agree with TRBD1. This CDR3 contains 13 residues. After removal of 5 bases from V and 8 bases from J, the junction contained 5 bases not matched to a gene. CDR1 SGHNT and CDR2 YENEEA come from the germline V gene. The CDR3 DNA is TGTGCCAGCAGCCACCGGACAGGGTATGAGCAGTTCTTC. Translating it yields CASSHRTGYEQFF.

This chain links TRBV27 with TRBJ2-5; the match to TRBD2 covers 10 bases. The CDR3 length is 16 residues. Germline V gene sequence: CDR1 MNHEY, CDR2 SMNVEV (reference sequence). V dropped 5 bases and J dropped 0; count of bases not matched to a gene: 6. The CDR3 region is CASSPLLAGDQETQYF. CDR3 sequence (DNA): TGTGCCAGCAGTCCCCTCCTAGCGGGGGACCAAGAGACCCAGTACTTC.

Notes on this clonotype: Germline and junction disagree at one end, which may indicate a read error. The chain uses TRBV24-1 and TRBJ1-1; D uncertain. Germline loops: CDR1 KGHDR, CDR2 SFDVKD. This CDR3 contains 13 residues. The CDR3 is CATRYEPNTGAFF. DNA of the CDR3: TGTGCCACACGTTACGAGCCGAACACTGGAGCTTTCTTT.

This chain connects TRBV11-2 to TRBJ2-7; 8 nucleotides line up with TRBD1. In germline, CDR1 is SGHAT, CDR2 FQNNGV. Trimming at V came to 3 bases and at J to 3 bases, leaving 7 bases not matched to a gene. This CDR3 is built from 15 residues. For the CDR3, the DNA is TGTGCCAGCAGCTTGGGCAGGGGGCCCCACTACGAGCAGTACTTC. It translates to CASSLGRGPHYEQYF. The full variable domain, its missing parts supplied by reference TRBV11-2 and TRBJ2-7, is EAGVAQSPRYKIIEKRQSVAFWCNPISGHATLYWYQQILGQGPKLLIQFQNNGVVDDSQLPKDRFSAERLKGVDSTLKIQPAKLEDSAVYLCASSLGRGPHYEQYFGPGTRLTVT.

The V call is TRBV29-1, the J call TRBJ1-2; a weak D match, TRBD1 (6 bases). Germline V gene data show CDR1 as SQVTM and CDR2 as ANQGSEA. CDR3 length: 12 amino acids. V was pared by 6 bases and J by 0 bases, with 8 bases between. CDR3 residues: CSVGQSNYGYTF. CDR3 DNA: TGCAGCGTAGGACAGTCTAACTATGGCTACACCTTC.

The genes are TRBV24-1 and TRBJ2-3; perhaps TRBD1 as D (7 bases). In germline, CDR1 is KGHDR, CDR2 SFDVKD. The CDR3 runs 14 residues. Trimming removed 5 bases at V and 5 bases at J, with 13 bases between. CDR3: CATSGGAGGDTQYF. For the CDR3, the DNA is TGTGCCACCAGTGGGGGGGCAGGGGGAGATACGCAGTATTTT.

The chain uses TRBV7-9 and TRBJ2-1, with TRBD1 as a possible D gene (6 bases). Trimming took off 1 base at V and 7 bases at J, with 14 bases between the two ends. Per the germline V gene, CDR1 is SEHNR and CDR2 is FQNEAQ (reference sequence). The CDR3 has 15 amino acids. In DNA, the CDR3 is TGTGCCAGCAGCTTAGAAGGGGGATTGAGAAATGAGCAGTTCTTC. Its protein is CASSLEGGLRNEQFF.

In this sample, this clonotype turned up a few times. The rearrangement joins TRBV4-3 to TRBJ2-1, with 7 bases identical to TRBD2. The CDR3 is made up of 15 amino acids. Trimming cost V 11 bases and J 8 bases; bases outside gene matches: 18. The germline V gene encodes CDR1 LGHNA and CDR2 YSLEER. The CDR3 nucleotides read TGCGCCGGGGCGGGGGAGGTGAAACGAGGCGATGAGCAGTTCTTC. Translating gives CAGAGEVKRGDEQFF.

This chain connects TRBV3-1 to TRBJ2-7, with no clear D. Deletions cut 1 base from V and 7 bases from J, with 14 bases between. Germline CDR1 and CDR2: LGHDT and YNNKEL (reference sequence). The CDR3 has 14 amino acids. The CDR3 DNA follows: TGTGCCAGCAGCCAAGGACTTCTTCTTGGTGAGCAGTACTTC. Translating gives CASSQGLLLGEQYF.

The chain couples TRBV7-8 to TRBJ1-1; D is perhaps TRBD1 (5 bases). V shed 0 bases and J shed 4 bases, with 15 bases lying between them. The CDR3 is 16 residues long. CDR1 and CDR2 (germline): SGHVS, FQNEAQ. The CDR3 nucleotides are TGTGCCAGCAGCTTAGCGTCTCCAGGGATAAGCACTGAAGCTTTCTTT. Translated, it gives CASSLASPGISTEAFF.

Only a few counts were recorded for this clonotype. The gene calls are TRBV28 and TRBJ2-7, with 7 bases lining up with TRBD1. The V and J ends lost 2 bases and 0 bases, in that order; junction bases with no gene match: 7. The CDR3 has 16 residues. CDR1 MDHEN and CDR2 SYDVKM come from the germline V gene. The DNA for the CDR3 is TGTGCCAGCAGTTTAGATTTGGGACAGACCTCCTACGAGCAGTACTTC. Its protein product is CASSLDLGQTSYEQYF.

The V gene is TRBV4-3, the J gene TRBJ1-2; tentatively, D is TRBD1 (5 bases). The CDR3 consists of 17 residues. In germline, CDR1 is LGHNA, CDR2 YSLEER. V was clipped by 0 bases and J by 2 bases, with 16 bases between them. CDR3 DNA sequence: TGCGCCAGCAGCCAAGATCTTTATGGGACGGAGAACTATGGCTACACCTTC. This encodes CASSQDLYGTENYGYTF.

The rearrangement uses TRBV7-2 and TRBJ2-1; 9 bases are a match to TRBD1. The V gene end was trimmed by 5 bases and the J gene end by 6 bases; junction bases not matched to a gene: 14. From germline, CDR1 is SGHTA and CDR2 FQGNSA. The CDR3 loop spans 17 amino acids. This CDR3 is CASSPRGGQGVVNEQFF. The CDR3 DNA sequence: TGTGCCAGCAGCCCCAGGGGGGGACAGGGTGTCGTCAATGAGCAGTTCTTC.

J is TRBJ1-2 and V is TRBV18; no definite D call. In germline, CDR1 is KGHSH, CDR2 LQKENI. Trimming removed 6 bases from V and 4 bases from J, with 15 bases in between. The CDR3 covers 14 residues. In nucleotides, the CDR3 is TGTGCCAGCTCCCGGGCTCGGGAGAGCTATGGCTACACCTTC. Its translation is CASSRARESYGYTF.

This rearrangement joins TRBV28 to TRBJ2-1; TRBD2 matches at 8 bases. Trimming at V came to 10 bases and at J to 4 bases, leaving 12 bases not matched to a gene. Germline V CDR1 and CDR2: MDHEN, SYDVKM. This CDR3 spans 15 amino acids. CDR3 loop: CATWPGGGIYNEQFF. The CDR3 nucleotides read TGTGCCACCTGGCCCGGGGGGGGGATTTACAATGAGCAGTTCTTC.